A single sample gave rise to the 21 T cell receptor beta chains below, sequenced in a study of identifying expanded T cells in peripheral blood. TCRdb's copy holds only in-frame clones and misses some; the assay was immunoSEQ multiplex PCR. This table has roughly 100,000 clones, around nine tenths appearing once. Sequenced sample: blood. These receptor sequences come from a person between 18 and 75 years old in good health.

This clone was seen a single time. This chain uses TRBV11-3 with TRBJ2-2; D is ambiguous. The CDR3 length is 14 residues. Germline V lookup: CDR1 SGHNT, CDR2 YENEEA. Trimming pared 4 bases from V and 7 bases from J, leaving 13 bases between. The CDR3 DNA is TGTGCCAGCAGCTCGTCCCCCCGCGACGGGGAGCTGTTTTTT. Translation gives CASSSSPRDGELFF.

This chain uses TRBV28 with TRBJ1-2; maybe TRBD1 (5 bases). There are 13 residues in the CDR3. V lost 2 bases and J lost 5, with 9 bases in between. CDR1 and CDR2 from the germline V gene are MDHEN and SYDVKM. In DNA, the CDR3 is TGTGCCAGCAGTTTACAGGGAGGGTATGGCTACACCTTC. Residues: CASSLQGGYGYTF.

This clone showed up just a few times. The CDR3 nucleotides read TGTGCCAGCAGCTTAGCAGGGACAGTCCACTTT. The encoded protein is CASSLAGTVHF. J is TRBJ1-6 and V is TRBV7-2, with 7 bases identical to TRBD1. V dropped 0 bases and J dropped 17; count of bases not matched to a gene: 1. This CDR3 is 11 amino acids long. In germline, CDR1 is SGHTA, CDR2 FQGNSA. Complete variable domain (other parts from reference TRBV7-2 and TRBJ1-6): GAGVSQSPSNKVTEKGKDVELRCDPISGHTALYWYRQSLGQGLEFLIYFQGNSAPDKSGLPSDRFSAERTGGSVSTLTIQRTQQEDSAVYLCASSLAGTVHFGNGTRLTVT.

This rearrangement joins TRBV27 to TRBJ2-7, with 8 bases matching TRBD1. There are 15 residues in the CDR3. Trimming at V came to 5 bases and at J to 0 bases, leaving 6 bases not matched to a gene. Looked up from germline, CDR1 is MNHEY and CDR2 is SMNVEV (reference sequence). The CDR3 region has the DNA TGTGCCAGCAGTCGAAAGGACAGGGACTCCTACGAGCAGTACTTC. Amino acids: CASSRKDRDSYEQYF.

This clone turned up a few times. CDR3 nucleotides: TGTGCCAGCTCACCGACCGGGACGGGCTCTGGAAACACCATATATTTT. Its translation: CASSPTGTGSGNTIYF. The V and J genes are TRBV18 and TRBJ1-3; D might be TRBD1 (5 bases). The CDR3 covers 16 residues. Looked up from germline, CDR1 is KGHSH and CDR2 is LQKENI. The germline V and J ends were trimmed by 3 bases and 0 bases, with 12 bases remaining between them.

J is TRBJ2-5 and V is TRBV6-5; no clear D gene. The germline V and J ends were trimmed by 0 bases and 0 bases, with 11 bases remaining between them. CDR1 and CDR2 from the germline V gene are MNHEY and SVGAGI. CDR3 length: 16 amino acids. The CDR3 nucleotides read TGTGCCAGCAGTTACTCGCCAGCGTTGTACCAAGAGACCCAGTACTTC. As protein: CASSYSPALYQETQYF.

This CDR3 is CASSLGLDSSFF. The CDR3 nucleotides read TGTGCCAGCAGTTTGGGGCTTGATTCCTCCTTCTTC. V usage is TRBV6-1 and J usage is TRBJ2-1; possible D gene TRBD1, 5 bases. V lost 5 bases and J 16 bases, leaving 18 bases between the germline ends. Germline assignment: CDR1 MNHNS and CDR2 SASEGT. The CDR3 sequence is 12 residues long.

The V and J genes are TRBV4-1 and TRBJ2-5; TRBD2 is a possible D gene (7 bases). Trimming removed 0 bases from V and 5 bases from J, with 16 bases in between. There are 16 residues in the CDR3. Germline CDR1 is MGHRA and CDR2 is YSYEKL. CDR3 bases: TGCGCCAGCAGCCAAGATATGAGGGGGGGCCGGGAGACCCAGTACTTC. Encoded protein: CASSQDMRGGRETQYF.

This clone was detected a few times. V is TRBV19 and J is TRBJ1-2; tentative D call: TRBD1 (5 bases). The CDR3 runs to 12 residues. CDR1 LNHDA and CDR2 SQIVND come from the germline V gene (reference sequence). V shed 10 bases and J shed 4 bases, with 13 bases lying between them. The CDR3 region has the DNA TGTGCCACTACGATGGGGCTCTATGGCTACACCTTC. Its protein product is CATTMGLYGYTF.

V usage is TRBV5-1 and J usage is TRBJ1-6; maybe TRBD1 (5 bases). V lost 4 bases and J lost 8, with 13 bases in between. Germline V gene lookup returns CDR1 SGHRS and CDR2 YFSETQ. The CDR3 spans 14 residues. The CDR3 spells CASSIGGSDSPLHF. CDR3 coding DNA: TGCGCCAGCAGCATTGGGGGGTCTGATTCACCCCTCCACTTT.

The table lists this clone with a few counts. V is TRBV2 and J is TRBJ2-1, with 12 positions matching TRBD2. CDR3 length: 18 amino acids. After removal of 1 base from V and 2 bases from J, the junction contained 6 bases not matched to a gene. Germline V gene lookup returns CDR1 SNHLY and CDR2 FYNNEI. The CDR3 region has the DNA TGTGCCAGCAGTGAAGAGCATACTAGCGGGGGGACCTACAATGAGCAGTTCTTC. This translates into CASSEEHTSGGTYNEQFF.

The chain has TRBV7-9 and TRBJ1-1; D is ambiguous. From germline, CDR1 is SEHNR and CDR2 FQNEAQ (reference sequence). The CDR3 sequence is 12 residues long. Trimming removed 7 bases from V and 0 bases from J, with 6 bases in between. CDR3 in amino acids: CASTLMNTEAFF. The CDR3 DNA is TGTGCCAGCACCCTAATGAACACTGAAGCTTTCTTT.

The J gene is TRBJ1-1, the V gene TRBV6-5; no firm D call. Germline V gene lookup returns CDR1 MNHEY and CDR2 SVGAGI. The germline V and J ends were trimmed by 3 bases and 4 bases, with 6 bases remaining between them. This CDR3 is 12 amino acids long. The CDR3 region is CASSYVGTEAFF. CDR3 coding DNA: TGTGCCAGCAGTTATGTAGGCACTGAAGCTTTCTTT.

CDR3: CASSLALAGDTDTQYF. In nucleotides, the CDR3 is TGTGCCAGCAGCTTGGCACTAGCGGGGGACACAGATACGCAGTATTTT. The rearrangement uses TRBV5-8 and TRBJ2-3; 11 nucleotides align to TRBD2. The V and J ends lost 0 bases and 2 bases, in that order; junction bases with no gene match: 2. Germline loops: CDR1 SGHTS, CDR2 YDEGEE. This CDR3 is built from 16 residues.

The chain carries TRBV4-2 and TRBJ2-7, with D possibly TRBD2 on 5 matching bases. The CDR3 extends over 15 amino acids. V was pared by 0 bases and J by 9 bases, with 18 bases between. Germline assignment: CDR1 LGHNA and CDR2 YNFKEQ. The CDR3 sequence is CASSQELLAGSWQYF. For the CDR3, the DNA is TGTGCCAGCAGCCAAGAACTCCTAGCAGGATCTTGGCAGTACTTC.

The rearrangement links TRBV28 to TRBJ2-5; possibly TRBD2 for D (6 bases). The ends were cut back, 5 bases at V and 3 bases at J, with 13 bases in the middle. Germline CDR1 MDHEN, CDR2 SYDVKM. The CDR3 sequence is 14 residues long. CDR3 nucleotide sequence: TGTGCCAGCAGTCCCAGGAGGGAGGAAGAGACCCAGTACTTC. The encoded protein is CASSPRREEETQYF.

The chain uses TRBV19 and TRBJ1-6; 11 bases match TRBD1. The CDR3 consists of 17 residues. Germline-derived CDR1 and CDR2 are LNHDA and SQIVND (reference sequence). Trimming cost V 5 bases and J 0 bases; bases outside gene matches: 3. CDR3 in amino acids: CASSFGTGGSYNSPLHF. The CDR3 DNA follows: TGTGCCAGTAGTTTCGGGACAGGGGGCTCCTATAATTCACCCCTCCACTTT.

This clone has just one count. The J gene is TRBJ2-2, the V gene TRBV2; TRBD1 agrees at 7 bases. Germline V CDR1 and CDR2: SNHLY, FYNNEI. The junction had 5 bases not matched to a gene; V was cut back by 10 bases and J by 0 bases. The CDR3 runs to 14 residues. CDR3 nucleotides: TGTGCCACCCGAACAGGGGCGAACACCGGGGAGCTGTTTTTT. Its translation is CATRTGANTGELFF.

V gene TRBV28 combines with J gene TRBJ2-7; D is perhaps TRBD1 or TRBD2 (5 bases each). Germline CDR1 reads MDHEN; CDR2 reads SYDVKM. This CDR3 contains 17 residues. Between the trimmed V and J ends, which lost 2 bases and 4 bases, there was a span of 21 bases. The CDR3: CASSLTGLSMVGYEQYF. As DNA, the CDR3 is TGTGCCAGCAGTTTAACGGGGCTGAGTATGGTTGGGTACGAGCAGTACTTC.

This chain links TRBV19 with TRBJ1-4; a weak D match, TRBD1 (5 bases). CDR3 length equals 15 residues. The germline gives CDR1 LNHDA, CDR2 SQIVND (reference sequence). V was shortened by 5 bases and J by 0 bases, with 10 bases between the two germline ends. The CDR3 DNA is TGTGCCAGTAGTTCCACAGGAACAACTAATGAAAAACTGTTTTTT. Translation: CASSSTGTTNEKLFF. The variable domain in full, with the rest retrieved from reference TRBV19 and TRBJ1-4, is DGGITQSPKYLFRKEGQNVTLSCEQNLNHDAMYWYRQDPGQGLRLIYYSQIVNDFQKGDIAEGYSVSREKKESFPLTVTSAQKNPTAFYLCASSSTGTTNEKLFFGSGTQLSVL.

The chain joins TRBV5-6 to TRBJ1-3; D is ambiguous. Trimming stripped 2 bases from V and 6 bases from J, with 24 bases between. Germline assignment: CDR1 SGHDT and CDR2 YYEEEE. CDR3 length: 18 amino acids. DNA for the CDR3: TGTGCCAGCAGCTTTGCTTACGAATGGGCCGGTGGGGAAAACACCATATATTTT. It codes for CASSFAYEWAGGENTIYF.